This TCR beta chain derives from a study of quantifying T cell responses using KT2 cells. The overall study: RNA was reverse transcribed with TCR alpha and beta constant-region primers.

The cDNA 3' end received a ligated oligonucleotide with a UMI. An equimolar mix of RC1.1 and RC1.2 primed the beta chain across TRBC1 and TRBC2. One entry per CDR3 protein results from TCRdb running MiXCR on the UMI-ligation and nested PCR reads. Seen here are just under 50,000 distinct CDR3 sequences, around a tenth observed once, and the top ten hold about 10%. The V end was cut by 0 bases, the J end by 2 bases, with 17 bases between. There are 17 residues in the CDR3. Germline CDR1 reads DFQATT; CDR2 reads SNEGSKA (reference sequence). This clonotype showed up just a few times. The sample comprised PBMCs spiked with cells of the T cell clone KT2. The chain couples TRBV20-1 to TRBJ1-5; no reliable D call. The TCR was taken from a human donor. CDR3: CSARDGGGPRGNQPQHF. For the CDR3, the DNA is TGCAGTGCTAGAGATGGTGGAGGGCCGAGGGGCAATCAGCCCCAGCATTTT.